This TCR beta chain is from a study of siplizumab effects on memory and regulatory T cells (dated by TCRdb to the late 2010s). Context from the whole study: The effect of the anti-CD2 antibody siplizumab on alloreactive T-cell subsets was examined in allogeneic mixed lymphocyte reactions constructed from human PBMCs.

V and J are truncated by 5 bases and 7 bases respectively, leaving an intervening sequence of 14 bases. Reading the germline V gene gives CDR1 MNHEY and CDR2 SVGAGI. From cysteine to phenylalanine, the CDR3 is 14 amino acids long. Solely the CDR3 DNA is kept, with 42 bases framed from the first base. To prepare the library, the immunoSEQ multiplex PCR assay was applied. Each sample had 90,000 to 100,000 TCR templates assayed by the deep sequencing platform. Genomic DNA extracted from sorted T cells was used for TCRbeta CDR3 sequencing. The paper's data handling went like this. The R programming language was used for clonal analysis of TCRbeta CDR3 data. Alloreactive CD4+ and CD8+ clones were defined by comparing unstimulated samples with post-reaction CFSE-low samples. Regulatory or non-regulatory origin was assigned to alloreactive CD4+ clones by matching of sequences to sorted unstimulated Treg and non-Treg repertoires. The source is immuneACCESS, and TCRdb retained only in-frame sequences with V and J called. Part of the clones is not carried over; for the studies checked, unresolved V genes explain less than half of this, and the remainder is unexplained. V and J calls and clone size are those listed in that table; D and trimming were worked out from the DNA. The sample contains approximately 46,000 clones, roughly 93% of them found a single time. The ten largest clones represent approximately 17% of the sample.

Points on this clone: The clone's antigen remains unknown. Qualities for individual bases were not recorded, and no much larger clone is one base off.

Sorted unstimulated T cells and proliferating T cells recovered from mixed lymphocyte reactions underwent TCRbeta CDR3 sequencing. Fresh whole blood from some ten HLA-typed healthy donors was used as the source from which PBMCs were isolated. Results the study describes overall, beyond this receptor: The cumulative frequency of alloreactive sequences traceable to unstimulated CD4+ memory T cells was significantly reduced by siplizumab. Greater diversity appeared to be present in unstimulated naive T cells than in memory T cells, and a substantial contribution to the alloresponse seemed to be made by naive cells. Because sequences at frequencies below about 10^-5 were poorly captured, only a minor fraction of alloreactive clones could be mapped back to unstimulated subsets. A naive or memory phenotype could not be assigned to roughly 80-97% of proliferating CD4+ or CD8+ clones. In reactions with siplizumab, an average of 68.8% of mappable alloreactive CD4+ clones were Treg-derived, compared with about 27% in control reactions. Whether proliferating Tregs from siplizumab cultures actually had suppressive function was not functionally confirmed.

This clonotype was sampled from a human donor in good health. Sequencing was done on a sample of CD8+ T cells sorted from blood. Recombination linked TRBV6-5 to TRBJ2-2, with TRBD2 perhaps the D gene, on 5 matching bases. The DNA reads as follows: TGTGCCAGCAGTGGAGACTACTCGGTCGGGGAGCTGTTTTTT. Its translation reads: CASSGDYSVGELFF.